The following is a T cell receptor beta chain sequence with its context. The sample belongs to a study of OX40 agonist ivuxolimab in advanced cancers. Background on the study: As their treatment, patients were administered ivuxolimab, an agonistic anti-OX40 (CD134) antibody.

Germline CDR1 reads MGHRA; CDR2 reads YSYEKL. CDR3 size: 15 residues. J lost 2 bases, V lost 3 bases, and 4 bases had no gene match. Generated by immunoSEQ multiplex PCR, the TCRdb table keeps only in-frame clones and is missing some. Here the sample spans about 81,000 clones, 85% to 95% being singletons. This chain links TRBV4-1 with TRBJ1-5; 7 bases fit TRBD1. Sequences were derived from CD4+ or CD8+ T cells sorted from blood, sampled in a trial of the OX40 agonist ivuxolimab. The receptor's source is an adult with an advanced solid tumor such as melanoma, head and neck, liver or kidney cancer. CDR3 nucleotides: TGCGCCAGCAGCCAGAATACAGGGGGCAATCAGCCCCAGCATTTT. Translation gives CASSQNTGGNQPQHF.